The TCR beta chain under discussion was sequenced for a study of radiotherapy plus CTLA-4 blockade in lung cancer. Study at large: Objective responses were observed in approximately 17% of patients, and disease control was achieved by 31%. General study points: Expansion in blood of tumor-derived TCR clones was seen after radiotherapy plus ipilimumab.

Worth noting for this clone: Its antigen is undetermined.

The CDR3 spans 16 residues. V was cut by 1 base and J by 2 bases, with 10 bases left in between. Germline assignment: CDR1 SGHRS and CDR2 YFSETQ. Sequencing used immunoSEQ multiplex PCR; TCRdb keeps in-frame clones, though not all of them. The profile shows more than 9,500 clones, 84% of them singletons. Ipilimumab-mediated CTLA-4 blockade plus focal radiation was given to patients having chemo-refractory metastatic non-small-cell lung cancer. Material: peripheral blood, obtained from a patient treated with radiotherapy plus ipilimumab. This clonotype originated in a human donor with non-small cell lung cancer that progressed on radiotherapy plus ipilimumab. This chain uses TRBV5-1 with TRBJ2-6, with a weak D call TRBD1 (5 bases). The CDR3 DNA reads TGCGCCAGCAGCTTGTCCAGGGCTCCTGGGGCCAACGTCCTGACTTTC. This sequence encodes CASSLSRAPGANVLTF.